The entry below gives a single T cell receptor beta chain sequence along with its context. These data come from a study of blood T cell repertoires in COVID-19. Study details: The United States, Italy and Spain were the sources of the acute and convalescent COVID-19 samples.

There are 14 residues in the CDR3. Germline V gives CDR1 MNHEY, CDR2 SVGEGT. With 2 bases clipped from V and 6 bases from J, the junction kept 5 bases outside the gene matches. The data were produced by immunoSEQ multiplex PCR, yet TCRdb's version contains in-frame clones alone and is incomplete. The sample shows just over 50,000 clones, roughly 86% of them seen only once. The rearrangement uses TRBV6-2 or TRBV6-3 and TRBJ2-7; 9 bases map to TRBD2. The TCR originated in a man at least 80 years old with active COVID-19. Sequenced sample: peripheral blood. CDR3 in amino acids: CASSYQLAGGEQYF. The CDR3 nucleotides read TGTGCCAGCAGTTACCAACTAGCGGGTGGCGAGCAGTACTTC.